Below are 21 T cell receptor beta chains sequenced from a single sample in a study of shared clonotypes between healthy human individuals. The data were produced by immunoSEQ multiplex PCR, yet TCRdb's version contains in-frame clones alone and is incomplete. The data contain roughly 2.5 million clones, approximately 94% of them seen just once; the ten biggest clones take up more than 0.12%. Sequenced sample: naive CD4+ T cells sorted from blood. The subset denotes: CD45RA+ positively selected. The receptors come from a man aged 18 to 30 in good health.

The chain combines TRBV7-9 with TRBJ2-3; 9 bases align to TRBD1. The V gene end was trimmed by 2 bases and the J gene end by 4 bases; junction bases not matched to a gene: 7. Looked up from germline, CDR1 is SEHNR and CDR2 is FQNEAQ (reference sequence). The CDR3 has 16 amino acids. CDR3 coding DNA: TGTGCCAGCAGCTTACTGGGACAGGGTGGGGCAGATACGCAGTATTTT. Residues: CASSLLGQGGADTQYF.

For this clone: The identical CDR3 is also encoded by other nucleotide sequences in the sample. The J gene is TRBJ1-6, the V gene TRBV6-5; TRBD1 agrees at 9 bases. This CDR3 has 15 residues. Germline values: CDR1 MNHEY, CDR2 SVGAGI. V was pared by 6 bases and J by 7 bases, with 7 bases of the junction left unmatched. CDR3 loop: CASSYRGQGNSPLHF. The DNA for the CDR3 is TGTGCCAGCAGCTACAGGGGGCAGGGGAATTCACCCCTCCACTTT.

The genes are TRBV6-1 and TRBJ1-5; D call uncertain. From germline, CDR1 is MNHNS and CDR2 SASEGT. This CDR3 has 16 residues. The ends were cut back, 1 base at V and 7 bases at J, with 17 bases in the middle. The CDR3 protein is CASSEVSGGKGQPQHF. For the CDR3, the DNA is TGTGCCAGCAGTGAAGTGTCGGGAGGGAAAGGACAGCCCCAGCATTTT.

In its sample, this clone was seen once. Other DNA sequences in the same sample also yield this CDR3. The chain is built from TRBV27 and TRBJ1-5, with unresolved D. This CDR3 is 14 amino acids long. Trimming left V 3 bases short and J 0 bases short, with 6 bases between. CDR1 and CDR2 from the germline V gene are MNHEY and SMNVEV (reference sequence). For the CDR3, the DNA is TGTGCCAGCAGTTTTGGCGATAGCAATCAGCCCCAGCATTTT. Translating it yields CASSFGDSNQPQHF.

With respect to this clone: The sample contains more than one DNA sequence encoding this CDR3. The rearrangement links TRBV6-5 to TRBJ2-1; either TRBD1 or TRBD2 may fit D (5 bases each). The CDR3 is made up of 14 amino acids. V lost 0 bases and J lost 6, with 9 bases in between. From germline, CDR1 is MNHEY and CDR2 SVGAGI. In DNA form, the CDR3 reads TGTGCCAGCAGTTACTCGGCTGGGGGCAATGAGCAGTTCTTC. Translated: CASSYSAGGNEQFF.

The V call is TRBV11-2, the J call TRBJ2-5; D remains ambiguous. This CDR3 comprises 14 residues. Trimming removed 2 bases from V and 0 bases from J, with 7 bases in between. The germline V gene has CDR1 SGHAT and CDR2 FQNNGV. The chain's CDR3 is CASSLRSDQETQYF. CDR3 bases: TGTGCCAGCAGCTTAAGGTCAGACCAAGAGACCCAGTACTTC.

J is TRBJ2-4 and V is TRBV30; either TRBD1 or TRBD2 may fit D (5 bases each). The V end was cut by 0 bases, the J end by 2 bases, with 11 bases between. The CDR3 covers 15 residues. Germline CDR1 is GTSNPN and CDR2 is SVGIG (reference sequence). The CDR3 reads CAWSVRRDPKNIQYF. The CDR3 bases are TGTGCCTGGAGTGTACGCAGGGACCCCAAAAACATTCAGTACTTC.

This clone was seen only once. The CDR3 loop is CASSEAPSGIYEQYF. The CDR3 bases are TGTGCCAGCAGTGAAGCTCCTAGCGGGATCTACGAGCAGTACTTC. This chain uses TRBV6-1 with TRBJ2-7; 9 bases are a match to TRBD2. This CDR3 is built from 15 residues. Germline trimming cut 0 bases from V and 3 bases from J; bases unmatched to any gene: 3. Germline CDR1 reads MNHNS; CDR2 reads SASEGT.

This chain uses TRBV6-5 with TRBJ2-1, with D hard to call. The length of the CDR3 is 12 residues. CDR1 MNHEY and CDR2 SVGAGI come from the germline V gene. Trimming stripped 2 bases from V and 5 bases from J, with 4 bases between. CDR3 in DNA: TGTGCCAGCAGTTACGGACACAATGAGCAGTTCTTC. Translated, it gives CASSYGHNEQFF.

V is TRBV6-6 and J is TRBJ1-6; no reliable D call. Looked up from germline, CDR1 is MNHNY and CDR2 is SVGAGI (reference sequence). The CDR3 contains 14 residues. Trimming took 4 bases from V and 7 from J, leaving 11 bases between them. The CDR3 region is CASSFGEGNSPLHF. The DNA for the CDR3 is TGTGCCAGCAGTTTTGGGGAGGGAAATTCACCCCTCCACTTT.

The genes are TRBV18 and TRBJ1-1; a weak D match, TRBD1 (5 bases). CDR3 length equals 13 residues. Between the trimmed V and J ends, which lost 7 bases and 4 bases, there was a span of 13 bases. Germline V CDR1 and CDR2: KGHSH, LQKENI. The DNA of the CDR3 is TGTGCCAGCTGGGGGTCCTTGGGCACTGAAGCTTTCTTT. Encoded protein: CASWGSLGTEAFF.

The chain links TRBV19 to TRBJ2-3; 7 nucleotides line up with TRBD1. Germline values: CDR1 LNHDA, CDR2 SQIVND (reference sequence). This CDR3 contains 17 residues. Trimming at V came to 3 bases and at J to 5 bases, leaving 14 bases not matched to a gene. The CDR3 nucleotides read TGTGCCAGTAGTATCTTCGACGGGACAGCGAAGGGAGATACGCAGTATTTT. It codes for CASSIFDGTAKGDTQYF.

The rearrangement uses TRBV7-2 and TRBJ2-3, with 7 nucleotides matching TRBD2. This CDR3 region has 17 residues. Trimming at V came to 5 bases and at J to 6 bases, leaving 17 bases not matched to a gene. Germline V gives CDR1 SGHTA, CDR2 FQGNSA. CDR3 coding DNA: TGTGCCAGCAGCCCCCGAGGACTAGATTACACGGTGGATACGCAGTATTTT. Its protein is CASSPRGLDYTVDTQYF.

Turning to this clone: Within the sample, other DNA sequences also encode this same CDR3. V gene TRBV11-2 combines with J gene TRBJ2-7; no reliable D call. The CDR3 consists of 14 residues. The germline V gene encodes CDR1 SGHAT and CDR2 FQNNGV. Trimming pared 1 base from V and 0 bases from J, leaving 7 bases between. The DNA of the CDR3 is TGTGCCAGCAGCTTAGGTTCCAGCTCCTACGAGCAGTACTTC. It is translated as CASSLGSSSYEQYF.

A note on this clone: Other DNA sequences within the sample encode an identical CDR3. The chain uses TRBV6-1 and TRBJ1-4; D not certain. CDR3 length equals 12 residues. V was clipped by 0 bases and J by 7 bases, with 3 bases between them. Germline V CDR1 and CDR2: MNHNS, SASEGT. The CDR3 sequence: CASSEAGEKLFF. DNA of the CDR3: TGTGCCAGCAGTGAAGCGGGTGAAAAACTGTTTTTT.

The genes are TRBV6-1 and TRBJ2-3, with a weak D call TRBD2 (6 bases). The V and J ends lost 1 base and 2 bases respectively, with 7 bases between them. Germline V gene sequence: CDR1 MNHNS, CDR2 SASEGT. CDR3 length equals 14 residues. The CDR3 DNA is TGTGCCAGCAGTGAAGGGGACTTCACAGATACGCAGTATTTT. This translates into CASSEGDFTDTQYF.

As regards this clone: This same CDR3 is encoded by further DNA sequences in the sample. The V and J genes are TRBV30 and TRBJ1-6; a weak D match, TRBD1 (5 bases). The CDR3 is made up of 13 amino acids. Trimming shortened V by 4 bases and J by 7 bases, and 11 bases separated the two germline ends. Looked up from germline, CDR1 is GTSNPN and CDR2 is SVGIG (reference sequence). CDR3 DNA: TGTGCCTGGAACAAGGGGAACAATTCACCCCTCCACTTT. Its protein is CAWNKGNNSPLHF.

The CDR3 DNA reads as TGTGCCAGCAGCCGACCCAAGGGGTGGAGTGAAGCTTTCTTT. Translation gives CASSRPKGWSEAFF. This chain uses TRBV7-9 with TRBJ1-1, with TRBD1 as a possible D gene (5 bases). This CDR3 comprises 14 residues. V was trimmed by 5 bases and J by 7 bases, leaving 17 bases between them. CDR1 and CDR2 (germline): SEHNR, FQNEAQ (reference sequence).

The V call is TRBV5-8, the J call TRBJ2-6; a possible D gene is TRBD1 (6 bases). CDR3 size: 19 residues. Germline-derived CDR1 and CDR2 are SGHTS and YDEGEE. The germline V and J ends were trimmed by 4 bases and 0 bases, with 20 bases remaining between them. CDR3 in amino acids: CASSPLPGASISGANVLTF. In DNA form, the CDR3 reads TGTGCCAGCAGCCCCCTCCCAGGGGCCTCGATCTCTGGGGCCAACGTCCTGACTTTC. Combining the CDR3 with reference TRBV5-8 and TRBJ2-6 gives the whole variable domain EAGVTQSPTHLIKTRGQQATLRCSPISGHTSVYWYQQALGLGLQFLLWYDEGEERNRGNFPPRFSGRQFPNYSSELNVNALELEDSALYLCASSPLPGASISGANVLTFGAGSRLTVL.

The gene calls are TRBV9 and TRBJ1-6, with 7 nucleotides matching TRBD1. V trimming: 4 bases; J trimming: 2 bases; junction bases outside the gene matches: 9. The germline V gene has CDR1 SGDLS and CDR2 YYNGEE. The CDR3 sequence is 17 residues long. This CDR3 reads CASSTTGVKTYNSPLHF. CDR3 nucleotide sequence: TGTGCCAGCAGCACTACAGGGGTTAAGACCTATAATTCACCCCTCCACTTT.

The chain uses TRBV12-5 and TRBJ2-2; D is possibly TRBD2 (7 bases). In germline, CDR1 is LGHNT, CDR2 FRNRAP. CDR3 length: 13 residues. Trimming shortened V by 3 bases and J by 6 bases, and 8 bases separated the two germline ends. CDR3 DNA: TGTGCTAGTGGTTTAGGGGGGGCCGGGGAGCTGTTTTTT. Its translation: CASGLGGAGELFF. The whole variable domain, filled in from reference TRBV12-5 and TRBJ2-2, reads DARVTQTPRHKVTEMGQEVTMRCQPILGHNTVFWYRQTMMQGLELLAYFRNRAPLDDSGMPKDRFSAEMPDATLATLKIQPSEPRDSAVYFCASGLGGAGELFFGEGSRLTVL.